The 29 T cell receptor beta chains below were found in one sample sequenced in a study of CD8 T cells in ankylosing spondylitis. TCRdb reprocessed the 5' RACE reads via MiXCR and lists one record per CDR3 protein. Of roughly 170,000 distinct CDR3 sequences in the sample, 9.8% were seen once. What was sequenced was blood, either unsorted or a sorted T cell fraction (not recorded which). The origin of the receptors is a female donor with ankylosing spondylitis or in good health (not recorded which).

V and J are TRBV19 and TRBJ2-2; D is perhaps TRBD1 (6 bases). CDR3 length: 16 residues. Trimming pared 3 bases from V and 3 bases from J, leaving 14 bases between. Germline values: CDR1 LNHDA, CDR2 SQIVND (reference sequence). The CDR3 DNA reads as TGTGCCAGTAGTATTCCCCGGGACACCTACACCGGGGAGCTGTTTTTT. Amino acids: CASSIPRDTYTGELFF.

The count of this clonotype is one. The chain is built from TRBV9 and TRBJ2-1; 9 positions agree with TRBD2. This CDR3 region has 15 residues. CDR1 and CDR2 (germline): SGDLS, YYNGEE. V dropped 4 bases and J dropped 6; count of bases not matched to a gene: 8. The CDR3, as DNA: TGTGCCAGCAGCCGCGGGAGGGCCGGTGCCAATGAGCAGTTCTTC. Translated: CASSRGRAGANEQFF.

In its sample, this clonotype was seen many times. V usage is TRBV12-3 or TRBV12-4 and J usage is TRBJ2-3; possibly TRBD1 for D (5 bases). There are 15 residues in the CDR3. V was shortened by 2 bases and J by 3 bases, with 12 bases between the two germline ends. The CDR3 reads CASSLPPQGTDTQYF. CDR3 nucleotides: TGTGCCAGCAGTTTACCCCCCCAGGGTACAGATACGCAGTATTTT.

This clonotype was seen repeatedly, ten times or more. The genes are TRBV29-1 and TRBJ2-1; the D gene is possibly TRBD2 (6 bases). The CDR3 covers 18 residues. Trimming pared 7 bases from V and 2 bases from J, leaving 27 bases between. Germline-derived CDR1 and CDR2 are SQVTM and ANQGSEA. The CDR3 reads CSALGGSISGDPYNEQFF. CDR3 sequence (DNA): TGCAGCGCCTTGGGGGGATCCATTTCGGGAGACCCCTACAATGAGCAGTTCTTC.

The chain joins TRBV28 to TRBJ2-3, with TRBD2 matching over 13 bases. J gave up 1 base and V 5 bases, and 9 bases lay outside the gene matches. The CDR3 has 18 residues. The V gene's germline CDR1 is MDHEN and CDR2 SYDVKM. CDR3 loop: CASSAPEGLAGCTDTQYF. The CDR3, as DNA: TGTGCCAGCAGTGCCCCCGAGGGACTAGCGGGGTGCACAGATACGCAGTATTTT.

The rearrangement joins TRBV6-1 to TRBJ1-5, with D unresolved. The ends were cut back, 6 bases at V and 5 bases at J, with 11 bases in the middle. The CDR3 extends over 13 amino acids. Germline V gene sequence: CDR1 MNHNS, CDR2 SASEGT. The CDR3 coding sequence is TGTGCCAGCAGGGGGTTGGAAGATCAGCCCCAGCATTTT. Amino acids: CASRGLEDQPQHF.

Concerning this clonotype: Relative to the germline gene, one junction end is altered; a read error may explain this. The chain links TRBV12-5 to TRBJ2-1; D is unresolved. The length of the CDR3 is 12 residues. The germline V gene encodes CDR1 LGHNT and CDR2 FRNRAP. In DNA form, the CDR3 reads TGTGCTAGTGGTCCAACCTCGAATGAGCAGCTCTTC. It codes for CASGPTSNEQLF.

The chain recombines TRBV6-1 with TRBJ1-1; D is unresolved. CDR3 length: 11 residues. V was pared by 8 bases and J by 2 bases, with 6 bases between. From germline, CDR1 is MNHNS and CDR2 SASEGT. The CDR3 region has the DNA TGTGCCAGCCGAGAAAACACTGAAGCTTTCTTT. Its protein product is CASRENTEAFF.

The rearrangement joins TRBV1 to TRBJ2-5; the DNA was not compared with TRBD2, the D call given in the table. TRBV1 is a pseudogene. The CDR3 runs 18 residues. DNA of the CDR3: TGTACCAGCAGTTTTTGGGGGAGAAAACCCCCCCCGCAAGAGACCCAGTACTTC. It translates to CTSSFWGRKPPPQETQYF.

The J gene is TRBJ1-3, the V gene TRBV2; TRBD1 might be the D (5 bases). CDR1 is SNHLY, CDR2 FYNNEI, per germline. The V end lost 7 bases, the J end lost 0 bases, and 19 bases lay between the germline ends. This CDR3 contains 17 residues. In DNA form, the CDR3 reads TGTGCCAGCACCTCTTCCGAACCAGGGACCTCTGGAAACACCATATATTTT. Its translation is CASTSSEPGTSGNTIYF.

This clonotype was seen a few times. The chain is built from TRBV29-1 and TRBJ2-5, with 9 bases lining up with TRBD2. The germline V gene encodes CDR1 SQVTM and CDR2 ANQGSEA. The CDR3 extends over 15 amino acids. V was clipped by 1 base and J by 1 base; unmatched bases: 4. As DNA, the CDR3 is TGCAGCGTTGAAGGTTTAGCGGGGGCCCAAGAGACCCAGTACTTC. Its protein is CSVEGLAGAQETQYF.

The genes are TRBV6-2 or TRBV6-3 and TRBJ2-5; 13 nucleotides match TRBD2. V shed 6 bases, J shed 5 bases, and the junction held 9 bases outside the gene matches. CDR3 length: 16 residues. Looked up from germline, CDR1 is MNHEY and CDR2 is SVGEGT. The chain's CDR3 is CASSWTSGSNEETQYF. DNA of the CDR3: TGTGCCAGCAGCTGGACTAGCGGGAGTAATGAGGAGACCCAGTACTTC.

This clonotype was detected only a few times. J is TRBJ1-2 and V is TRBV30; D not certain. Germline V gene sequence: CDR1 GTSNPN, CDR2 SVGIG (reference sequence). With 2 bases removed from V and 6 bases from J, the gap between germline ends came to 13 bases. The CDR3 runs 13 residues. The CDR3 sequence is CAWSTVPWNGYTF. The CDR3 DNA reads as TGTGCCTGGAGTACGGTCCCCTGGAATGGCTACACCTTC.

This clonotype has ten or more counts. CDR3 sequence: CASSVDQGGQETQYF. The CDR3 region has the DNA TGTGCCAGCAGCGTAGATCAGGGGGGACAAGAGACCCAGTACTTC. The rearrangement joins TRBV9 to TRBJ2-5, with D possibly matching TRBD1 (7 bases). V was shortened by 0 bases and J by 2 bases, with 11 bases between the two germline ends. The CDR3 is made up of 15 amino acids. The V gene's germline CDR1 is SGDLS and CDR2 YYNGEE.

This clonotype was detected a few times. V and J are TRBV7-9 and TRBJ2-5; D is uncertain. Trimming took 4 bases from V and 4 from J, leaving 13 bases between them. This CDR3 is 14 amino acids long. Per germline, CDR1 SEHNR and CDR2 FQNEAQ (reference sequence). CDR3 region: CASSSGWIGETQYF. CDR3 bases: TGTGCCAGCAGCTCCGGCTGGATTGGAGAGACCCAGTACTTC. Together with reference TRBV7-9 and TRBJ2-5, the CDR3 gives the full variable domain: DTGVSQNPRHKITKRGQNVTFRCDPISEHNRLYWYRQTLGQGPEFLTYFQNEAQLEKSRLLSDRFSAERPKGSFSTLEIQRTEQGDSAMYLCASSSGWIGETQYFGPGTRLLVL.

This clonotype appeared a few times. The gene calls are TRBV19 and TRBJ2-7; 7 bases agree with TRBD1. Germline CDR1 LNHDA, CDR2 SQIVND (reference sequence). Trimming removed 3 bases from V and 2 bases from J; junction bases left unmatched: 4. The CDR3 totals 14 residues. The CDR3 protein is CASSITGAAYEQYF. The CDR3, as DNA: TGTGCCAGTAGTATCACAGGGGCGGCCTACGAGCAGTACTTC.

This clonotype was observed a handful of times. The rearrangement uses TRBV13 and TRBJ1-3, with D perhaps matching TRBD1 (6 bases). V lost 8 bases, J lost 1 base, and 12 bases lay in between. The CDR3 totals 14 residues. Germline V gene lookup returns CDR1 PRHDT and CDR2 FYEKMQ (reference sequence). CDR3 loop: CASLGGRSGNTIYF. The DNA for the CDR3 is TGTGCCAGCCTGGGGGGGCGTTCTGGAAACACCATATATTTT.

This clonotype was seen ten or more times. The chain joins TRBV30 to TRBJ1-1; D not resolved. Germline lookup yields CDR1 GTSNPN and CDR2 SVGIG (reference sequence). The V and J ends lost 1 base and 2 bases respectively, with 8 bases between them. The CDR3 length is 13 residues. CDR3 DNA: TGTGCCTGGAGTGCTGGGAGTAACACTGAAGCTTTCTTT. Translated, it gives CAWSAGSNTEAFF.

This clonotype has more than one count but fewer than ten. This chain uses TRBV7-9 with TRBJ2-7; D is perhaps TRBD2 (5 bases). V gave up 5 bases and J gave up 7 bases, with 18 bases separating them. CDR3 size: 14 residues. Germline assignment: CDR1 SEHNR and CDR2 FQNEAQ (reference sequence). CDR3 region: CASSNTGIGDEQYF. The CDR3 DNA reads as TGTGCCAGCAGCAACACCGGGATTGGGGATGAGCAGTACTTC.

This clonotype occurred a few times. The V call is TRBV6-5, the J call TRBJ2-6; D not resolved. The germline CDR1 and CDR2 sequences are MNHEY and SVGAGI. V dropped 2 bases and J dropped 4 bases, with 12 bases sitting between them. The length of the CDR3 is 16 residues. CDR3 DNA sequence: TGTGCCAGCAGTTACCTCCTAGGTTCCGGGGCCAACGTCCTGACTTTC. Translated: CASSYLLGSGANVLTF.

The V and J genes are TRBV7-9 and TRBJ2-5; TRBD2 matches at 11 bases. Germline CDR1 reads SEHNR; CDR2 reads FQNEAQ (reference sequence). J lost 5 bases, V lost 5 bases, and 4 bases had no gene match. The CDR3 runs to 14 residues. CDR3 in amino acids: CASSARTSGETQYF. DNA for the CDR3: TGTGCCAGCAGCGCCCGGACTAGCGGGGAGACCCAGTACTTC.

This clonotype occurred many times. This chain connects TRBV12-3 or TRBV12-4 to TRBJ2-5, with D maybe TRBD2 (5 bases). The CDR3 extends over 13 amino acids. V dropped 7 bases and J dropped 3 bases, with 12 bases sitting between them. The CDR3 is CASIKPGEETQYF. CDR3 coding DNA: TGTGCCAGCATCAAACCCGGGGAAGAGACCCAGTACTTC.

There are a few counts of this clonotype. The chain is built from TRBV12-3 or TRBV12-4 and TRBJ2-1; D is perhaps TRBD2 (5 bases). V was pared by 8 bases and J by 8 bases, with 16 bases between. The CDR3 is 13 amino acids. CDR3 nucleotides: TGTGCCAGCGGAGGACGGGGTATGGATGAGCAGTTCTTC. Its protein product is CASGGRGMDEQFF.

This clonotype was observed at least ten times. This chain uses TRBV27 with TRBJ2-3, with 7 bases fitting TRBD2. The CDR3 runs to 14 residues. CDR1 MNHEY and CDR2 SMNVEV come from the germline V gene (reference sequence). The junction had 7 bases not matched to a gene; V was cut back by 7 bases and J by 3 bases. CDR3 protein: CASTAVGGTDTQYF. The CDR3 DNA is TGTGCCAGCACCGCAGTGGGGGGGACAGATACGCAGTATTTT.

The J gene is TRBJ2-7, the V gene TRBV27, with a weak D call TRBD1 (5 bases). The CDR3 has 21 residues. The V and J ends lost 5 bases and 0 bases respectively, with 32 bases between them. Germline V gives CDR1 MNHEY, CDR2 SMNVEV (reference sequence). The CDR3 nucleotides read TGTGCCAGCAGTCCGGCTGGCTCCAGGGCCTTGGCTGTTGTAAGCTCCTACGAGCAGTACTTC. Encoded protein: CASSPAGSRALAVVSSYEQYF.

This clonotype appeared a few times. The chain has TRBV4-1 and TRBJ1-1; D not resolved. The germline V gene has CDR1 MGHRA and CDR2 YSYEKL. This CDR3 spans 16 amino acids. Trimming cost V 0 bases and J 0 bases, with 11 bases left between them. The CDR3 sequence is CASSQDQMVLNTEAFF. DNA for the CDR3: TGCGCCAGCAGCCAAGATCAAATGGTCCTGAACACTGAAGCTTTCTTT.

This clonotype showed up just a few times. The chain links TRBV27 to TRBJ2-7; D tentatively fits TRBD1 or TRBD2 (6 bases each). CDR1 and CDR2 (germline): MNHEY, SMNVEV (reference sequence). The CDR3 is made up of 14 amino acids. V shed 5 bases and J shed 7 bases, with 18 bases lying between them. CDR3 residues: CASSPQPQGGEQYF. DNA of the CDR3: TGTGCCAGCAGTCCCCAACCCCAAGGGGGGGAGCAGTACTTC.

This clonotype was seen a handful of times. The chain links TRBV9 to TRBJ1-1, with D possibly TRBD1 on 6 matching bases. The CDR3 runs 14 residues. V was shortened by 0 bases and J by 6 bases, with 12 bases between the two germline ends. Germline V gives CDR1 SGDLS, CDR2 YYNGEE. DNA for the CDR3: TGTGCCAGCAGCGTAGCACCGGGGGCCTCTGAAGCTTTCTTT. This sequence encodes CASSVAPGASEAFF.

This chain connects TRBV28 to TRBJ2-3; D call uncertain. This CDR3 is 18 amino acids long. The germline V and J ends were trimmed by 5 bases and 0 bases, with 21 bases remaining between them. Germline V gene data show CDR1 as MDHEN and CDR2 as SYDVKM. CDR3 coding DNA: TGTGCCAGCAGTCCATTACCGGGTCGCCTGCCGAGCACAGATACGCAGTATTTT. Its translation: CASSPLPGRLPSTDTQYF. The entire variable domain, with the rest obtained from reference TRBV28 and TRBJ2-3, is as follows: DVKVTQSSRYLVKRTGEKVFLECVQDMDHENMFWYRQDPGLGLRLIYFSYDVKMKEKGDIPEGYSVSREKKERFSLILESASTNQTSMYLCASSPLPGRLPSTDTQYFGPGTRLTVL.